The rows below give T cell receptor beta chains drawn from one sample of a study of blood T cell repertoires in COVID-19. TCRdb's table, derived via immunoSEQ multiplex PCR, lists solely in-frame clones and lacks some. The sample consists of 210,000 or so clones, around 80% of them appearing once. The sample taken for sequencing was peripheral blood. Every receptor here comes from a human donor in a cohort sampled during active COVID-19. Both conserved end residues are part of each CDR3. A D gene is named only where the DNA matches it firmly. Part of the rows lack a size; the others show once, few, many or a class for expanded clones.

j_call clone_size d_call v_call cdr3_nt cdr3_aa
TRBJ2-7 - - TRBV3-1/TRBV3-2 TGTGCCAGCAGCCTTAGACCACTGGGACTCGGAACCTACGAGCAGTACTTC CASSLRPLGLGTYEQYF
TRBJ2-1 - TRBD2 TRBV28 TGTGCCAGCAGTGCCCGGGACTACCGGGTTGGGGAGCAGTTCTTC CASSARDYRVGEQFF
TRBJ2-5 - - TRBV3-1/TRBV3-2 TGTGCCAGCAGCCGTGGTCAGTTTAGACAGGAAGAAGAGACCCAGTACTTC CASSRGQFRQEEETQYF
TRBJ1-2 - - TRBV25-1 TGTGCCAGCAGTGCACAGGGTTATGGCTACACCTTC CASSAQGYGYTF
TRBJ2-3 few TRBD2 TRBV7-6 TGTGCCAGCAGCTTGTTCCTTAGCGGGGTTAGCACAGATACGCAGTATTTT CASSLFLSGVSTDTQYF
TRBJ1-5 - - TRBV27 TGTGCCAGCAGTTTCCAGGGCCCGAGCAATCAGCCCCAGCATTTT CASSFQGPSNQPQHF
TRBJ1-5 - - TRBV19 TGTGCCAGTAAGCCAGGGAGGGATGGCAATCAGCCCCAGCATTTT CASKPGRDGNQPQHF
TRBJ2-7 - TRBD2 TRBV10-2 TGCGCCAGCAGTGCACGCGGGAGTTCCTACGAGCAGTACTTC CASSARGSSYEQYF
TRBJ2-4 once TRBD2 TRBV5-1 TGCGCCAGCAGCTTGCGTTTAGCGGGAGCGTCCCTAGCCAAAAACATTCAGTACTTC CASSLRLAGASLAKNIQYF
TRBJ2-3 - TRBD2 TRBV7-2 TGTGCCAGCAGCGTCGGGACTAAGCCATTGACCGATACGCAGTATTTT CASSVGTKPLTDTQYF